A selection of T cell receptor beta chains follows, all from one sample in a study of a mutant IDH1 vaccine in newly diagnosed glioma. Generated by immunoSEQ multiplex PCR, the TCRdb table keeps only in-frame clones and is missing some. The profile shows some 60,000 clones, roughly 80% of them singletons. The antigens these receptors bind are not known. The specimen was PBMCs, collected from a glioma patient whose treatment included an IDH1 peptide vaccine. These receptors were collected from a man aged 30 to 45 with glioma. The CDR3 runs from the conserved cysteine through the conserved F or W. The order of the fields is clone size, D gene, V gene, J gene, CDR3 protein, CDR3 DNA. A D gene is named only where the DNA matches it firmly. Size is omitted from some rows. Given values are once, few, many or a class for expanded clones.

clone size: -; D gene: -; V gene: TRBV5-1; J gene: TRBJ1-6; CDR3 protein: CASSLAVTENSPLHF; CDR3 DNA: TGCGCCAGCAGCTTGGCTGTGACAGAAAATTCACCCCTCCACTTT
clone size: -; D gene: -; V gene: TRBV7-6; J gene: TRBJ1-6; CDR3 protein: CASSLVRENSPLHF; CDR3 DNA: TGTGCCAGCAGCTTAGTTAGGGAAAATTCACCCCTCCACTTT
clone size: few; D gene: -; V gene: TRBV7-8; J gene: TRBJ2-5; CDR3 protein: CASSLRGGAGWETQYF; CDR3 DNA: TGTGCCAGCAGCTTACGCGGGGGCGCTGGGTGGGAGACCCAGTACTTC
clone size: -; D gene: TRBD1; V gene: TRBV28; J gene: TRBJ1-4; CDR3 protein: CASSLALGQLNEKLFF; CDR3 DNA: TGTGCCAGCAGTTTAGCTTTGGGACAGCTTAATGAAAAACTGTTTTTT
clone size: -; D gene: -; V gene: TRBV28; J gene: TRBJ1-5; CDR3 protein: CATSGREQPQHF; CDR3 DNA: TGTGCCACCAGTGGGCGGGAACAGCCCCAGCATTTT
clone size: -; D gene: -; V gene: TRBV5-1; J gene: TRBJ1-2; CDR3 protein: CASSLAPVQGSYGYTF; CDR3 DNA: TGCGCCAGCAGCTTGGCACCCGTACAGGGAAGCTATGGCTACACCTTC
clone size: -; D gene: -; V gene: TRBV2; J gene: TRBJ2-2; CDR3 protein: CASSETLMSTGELFF; CDR3 DNA: TGTGCCAGCAGTGAAACGCTAATGAGCACCGGGGAGCTGTTTTTT
clone size: -; D gene: -; V gene: TRBV6-6; J gene: TRBJ2-7; CDR3 protein: CASSYYGVSYEQYF; CDR3 DNA: TGTGCCAGCAGTTATTACGGGGTCTCCTACGAGCAGTACTTC
clone size: once; D gene: TRBD1; V gene: TRBV18; J gene: TRBJ2-5; CDR3 protein: CASSRAGGTETQYF; CDR3 DNA: TGTGCCAGCTCTCGGGCAGGGGGCACGGAGACCCAGTACTTC
clone size: -; D gene: -; V gene: TRBV19; J gene: TRBJ2-7; CDR3 protein: CASSLQTTYEQYF; CDR3 DNA: TGTGCCAGTAGCCTCCAAACTACCTACGAGCAGTACTTC
clone size: -; D gene: -; V gene: TRBV28; J gene: TRBJ2-3; CDR3 protein: CASSGQDYLIDTQYF; CDR3 DNA: TGTGCCAGCAGCGGACAGGACTATCTCATCGATACGCAGTATTTT
clone size: -; D gene: -; V gene: TRBV7-9; J gene: TRBJ1-5; CDR3 protein: CASSFGGVDQPQHF; CDR3 DNA: TGTGCCAGCAGCTTTGGAGGGGTAGATCAGCCCCAGCATTTT
clone size: -; D gene: -; V gene: TRBV5-1; J gene: TRBJ1-1; CDR3 protein: CASSLGGVNTEAFF; CDR3 DNA: TGCGCCAGCAGCTTGGGAGGGGTGAACACTGAAGCTTTCTTT
clone size: -; D gene: -; V gene: TRBV4-2; J gene: TRBJ1-2; CDR3 protein: CASSHPGHLRDGYTF; CDR3 DNA: TGTGCCAGCAGCCACCCGGGACACTTGAGGGATGGCTACACCTTC
clone size: -; D gene: -; V gene: TRBV6-6; J gene: TRBJ1-1; CDR3 protein: CASGSPPPPFF; CDR3 DNA: TGTGCCAGCGGGTCTCCACCACCCCCTTTCTTT
clone size: -; D gene: -; V gene: TRBV28; J gene: TRBJ1-3; CDR3 protein: CASSLSQGNTIYF; CDR3 DNA: TGTGCCAGCAGTTTATCGCAGGGGAACACCATATATTTT
clone size: -; D gene: TRBD2; V gene: TRBV5-1; J gene: TRBJ2-3; CDR3 protein: CASSLTTAGGRADTQYF; CDR3 DNA: TGCGCCAGCAGCTTAACAACCGCGGGGGGCCGGGCAGATACGCAGTATTTT
clone size: -; D gene: TRBD1; V gene: TRBV15; J gene: TRBJ2-7; CDR3 protein: CATSSTGTGVYYEQYF; CDR3 DNA: TGTGCCACCAGCAGCACCGGGACAGGGGTTTACTACGAGCAGTACTTC
clone size: -; D gene: -; V gene: TRBV4-1; J gene: TRBJ2-7; CDR3 protein: CASSQRDVRGGVVPYEQYF; CDR3 DNA: TGCGCCAGCAGCCAAAGGGATGTCAGAGGGGGAGTCGTTCCCTACGAGCAGTACTTC
clone size: few; D gene: -; V gene: TRBV7-9; J gene: TRBJ2-3; CDR3 protein: CASSLMDGADTQYF; CDR3 DNA: TGTGCCAGCAGCTTAATGGACGGTGCAGATACGCAGTATTTT
clone size: few; D gene: -; V gene: TRBV30; J gene: TRBJ2-4; CDR3 protein: CAWKKGGEGKNIQYF; CDR3 DNA: TGTGCCTGGAAGAAGGGGGGAGAAGGCAAAAACATTCAGTACTTC
clone size: -; D gene: -; V gene: TRBV18; J gene: TRBJ1-4; CDR3 protein: CASSPILLKRATNEKLFF; CDR3 DNA: TGTGCCAGCTCACCAATATTATTGAAACGAGCAACTAATGAAAAACTGTTTTTT
clone size: -; D gene: -; V gene: TRBV10-2; J gene: TRBJ2-7; CDR3 protein: CASSESFNAWQADYEQYF; CDR3 DNA: TGCGCCAGCAGTGAGTCTTTTAATGCCTGGCAGGCAGACTACGAGCAGTACTTC
clone size: -; D gene: -; V gene: TRBV7-2; J gene: TRBJ1-4; CDR3 protein: CASSPRGAGDEKLFF; CDR3 DNA: TGTGCCAGCAGCCCGCGTGGCGCGGGGGATGAAAAACTGTTTTTT
clone size: -; D gene: -; V gene: TRBV30; J gene: TRBJ1-5; CDR3 protein: CAWGRTAGQPQHF; CDR3 DNA: TGTGCCTGGGGGCGCACGGCGGGTCAGCCCCAGCATTTT
clone size: -; D gene: -; V gene: TRBV7-9; J gene: TRBJ2-7; CDR3 protein: CASSKGRLAYEQYF; CDR3 DNA: TGTGCCAGCAGCAAAGGACGGCTTGCCTACGAGCAGTACTTC
clone size: -; D gene: -; V gene: TRBV7-6; J gene: TRBJ2-1; CDR3 protein: CASSTETGITQFF; CDR3 DNA: TGTGCCAGCAGCACCGAGACAGGAATAACGCAGTTCTTC
clone size: -; D gene: TRBD2; V gene: TRBV27; J gene: TRBJ2-3; CDR3 protein: CASSLLLAGGRADTQYF; CDR3 DNA: TGTGCCAGCAGTTTACTACTAGCGGGGGGCAGGGCAGATACGCAGTATTTT
clone size: -; D gene: TRBD2; V gene: TRBV9; J gene: TRBJ2-3; CDR3 protein: CASSVGGSGATDTQYF; CDR3 DNA: TGTGCCAGCAGCGTAGGGGGTAGCGGGGCCACAGATACGCAGTATTTT
clone size: -; D gene: -; V gene: TRBV6-1; J gene: TRBJ1-4; CDR3 protein: CASSRAGESEKLFF; CDR3 DNA: TGTGCCAGCAGCCGAGCGGGGGAGAGTGAAAAACTGTTTTTT
clone size: -; D gene: TRBD1; V gene: TRBV19; J gene: TRBJ1-1; CDR3 protein: CASSTYQDRDQVRLEAFF; CDR3 DNA: TGTGCCAGTAGTACCTATCAAGACAGGGACCAGGTGAGGTTGGAAGCTTTCTTT
clone size: -; D gene: -; V gene: TRBV28; J gene: TRBJ1-2; CDR3 protein: CASRPGTAYGYTF; CDR3 DNA: TGTGCCAGCAGGCCCGGGACCGCCTACGGCTACACCTTC
clone size: -; D gene: TRBD2; V gene: TRBV19; J gene: TRBJ2-1; CDR3 protein: CASSIAGLALYNEQFF; CDR3 DNA: TGTGCCAGTAGTATAGCAGGACTAGCCCTCTACAATGAGCAGTTCTTC
clone size: few; D gene: -; V gene: TRBV6-5; J gene: TRBJ1-2; CDR3 protein: CASYTGQPLYGYTF; CDR3 DNA: TGTGCCAGCTACACAGGGCAGCCCCTCTATGGCTACACCTTC
clone size: few; D gene: -; V gene: TRBV6-4; J gene: TRBJ2-3; CDR3 protein: CASSDSGSSTDTQYF; CDR3 DNA: TGTGCCAGCAGTGACTCCGGGTCTAGCACAGATACGCAGTATTTT
clone size: once; D gene: TRBD1; V gene: TRBV19; J gene: TRBJ2-1; CDR3 protein: CASREGQGSYNEQFF; CDR3 DNA: TGTGCCAGTAGGGAGGGACAGGGGTCTTACAATGAGCAGTTCTTC
clone size: once; D gene: TRBD1; V gene: TRBV2; J gene: TRBJ2-5; CDR3 protein: CASLDRDQETQYF; CDR3 DNA: TGTGCCAGTCTAGACAGGGACCAAGAGACCCAGTACTTC
clone size: -; D gene: -; V gene: TRBV6-1; J gene: TRBJ1-1; CDR3 protein: CASRTAMNTEAFF; CDR3 DNA: TGTGCCAGCAGGACGGCCATGAACACTGAAGCTTTCTTT
clone size: -; D gene: TRBD2; V gene: TRBV5-8; J gene: TRBJ2-1; CDR3 protein: CASSLTLAGGDNEQFF; CDR3 DNA: TGTGCCAGCAGCTTAACTCTAGCGGGGGGAGACAATGAGCAGTTCTTC
clone size: -; D gene: TRBD1; V gene: TRBV6-1; J gene: TRBJ1-2; CDR3 protein: CASSEGWGQLYGYTF; CDR3 DNA: TGTGCCAGCAGTGAGGGTTGGGGACAGCTCTATGGCTACACCTTC
clone size: -; D gene: -; V gene: TRBV6-6; J gene: TRBJ2-3; CDR3 protein: CASSYSEDGDTQYF; CDR3 DNA: TGTGCCAGCAGTTACTCCGAGGACGGAGATACGCAGTATTTT
clone size: -; D gene: -; V gene: TRBV11-2; J gene: TRBJ2-2; CDR3 protein: CASTGNTGELFF; CDR3 DNA: TGTGCCAGCACCGGAAACACCGGGGAGCTGTTTTTT
clone size: -; D gene: -; V gene: TRBV5-1; J gene: TRBJ2-7; CDR3 protein: CASSLPTYEQYF; CDR3 DNA: TGCGCCAGCAGCTTGCCCACCTACGAGCAGTACTTC
clone size: -; D gene: -; V gene: TRBV7-9; J gene: TRBJ2-2; CDR3 protein: CASSLSGTGELFF; CDR3 DNA: TGTGCCAGCAGCCTCTCAGGAACCGGGGAGCTGTTTTTT
clone size: -; D gene: -; V gene: TRBV6-4; J gene: TRBJ1-1; CDR3 protein: CASSEQGFETEAFF; CDR3 DNA: TGTGCCAGCAGTGAACAGGGTTTTGAGACTGAAGCTTTCTTT
clone size: few; D gene: TRBD1; V gene: TRBV6-1; J gene: TRBJ1-5; CDR3 protein: CASSGGTAANQPQHF; CDR3 DNA: TGTGCCAGCAGTGGAGGGACAGCGGCCAATCAGCCCCAGCATTTT
clone size: -; D gene: TRBD1; V gene: TRBV7-8; J gene: TRBJ2-3; CDR3 protein: CASSSSRQGLTDTQYF; CDR3 DNA: TGTGCCAGCAGCTCATCACGACAGGGTCTCACAGATACGCAGTATTTT
clone size: -; D gene: -; V gene: TRBV18; J gene: TRBJ1-1; CDR3 protein: CASSPLPGSLGANTEAFF; CDR3 DNA: TGTGCCAGCTCACCATTGCCAGGTTCCTTAGGGGCGAACACTGAAGCTTTCTTT
clone size: -; D gene: -; V gene: TRBV5-4; J gene: TRBJ2-1; CDR3 protein: CASSLGVAGTGSEQFF; CDR3 DNA: TGTGCCAGCAGCTTGGGAGTGGCGGGCACGGGGTCTGAGCAGTTCTTC
clone size: -; D gene: TRBD2; V gene: TRBV7-9; J gene: TRBJ2-7; CDR3 protein: CASTRGGGEQYF; CDR3 DNA: TGTGCCAGCACCCGGGGGGGAGGAGAGCAGTACTTC
clone size: -; D gene: TRBD1; V gene: TRBV5-4; J gene: TRBJ2-7; CDR3 protein: CASSLTGGGYEQYF; CDR3 DNA: TGTGCCAGCAGCTTGACAGGGGGTGGCTACGAGCAGTACTTC
clone size: -; D gene: TRBD1; V gene: TRBV7-9; J gene: TRBJ1-2; CDR3 protein: CASSRPQGALGGYTF; CDR3 DNA: TGTGCCAGCAGCCGACCCCAGGGGGCGCTTGGTGGCTACACCTTC
clone size: -; D gene: TRBD1; V gene: TRBV11-1; J gene: TRBJ1-2; CDR3 protein: CASSLATGTGANYGYTF; CDR3 DNA: TGTGCCAGCAGCTTGGCGACCGGGACAGGGGCTAACTATGGCTACACCTTC
clone size: -; D gene: -; V gene: TRBV18; J gene: TRBJ1-2; CDR3 protein: CASSPPRMGVLPRGYTF; CDR3 DNA: TGTGCCAGCTCACCGCCTCGAATGGGGGTCCTACCGCGTGGCTACACCTTC
clone size: -; D gene: -; V gene: TRBV25-1; J gene: TRBJ2-6; CDR3 protein: CASSEGAAGSGANVLTF; CDR3 DNA: TGTGCCAGCAGTGAAGGGGCCGCCGGCTCTGGGGCCAACGTCCTGACTTTC